The 29 T cell receptor beta chains below come from one sample, sequenced in a study of T cells expressing NK-cell markers (dated by TCRdb to the early 2020s). Libraries were prepared through 5' RACE. Sequencer: Illumina HiSeq 2000. TCRdb reprocessed the reads; each CDR3 protein sequence makes one entry, and DNA is unavailable. The table held for this sample gives around 470,000 distinct CDR3 sequences. Of the sample, 1.4% is held by the ten largest clones. Sequencing was performed on blood T cells: a sorted CD56 or NKG2C T cell subset, CD4+ or CD8+ T cells, or bulk PBMC T cells (not recorded which). The source of these receptors is a woman aged 45-65 years in good health. Donor details come from another sample of the same person, matched by shared clones.

The CDR3: CAWSVPGARMYQFF. The chain employs TRBV30 and TRBJ2-1; the D gene TCRdb calls, TRBD1, cannot be checked with no DNA. The CDR3 covers 14 residues. Per germline, CDR1 GTSNPN and CDR2 SVGIG (reference sequence).

The chain couples TRBV5-1 to TRBJ2-7. Germline V gene data show CDR1 as SGHRS and CDR2 as YFSETQ. The CDR3 totals 13 residues. The CDR3 here is CASSSRGVYEQYF.

V is TRBV5-1 and J is TRBJ2-5. This CDR3 is built from 15 residues. Germline lookup yields CDR1 SGHRS and CDR2 YFSETQ. The CDR3 spells CASSLSQGVQETQYF.

The V call is TRBV30, the J call TRBJ2-7. The CDR3 sequence is 11 residues long. Germline loops: CDR1 GTSNPN, CDR2 SVGIG (reference sequence). The CDR3 here is CAWSGRYEQYF.

The chain uses TRBV6-2 or TRBV6-3 and TRBJ2-7; checking the TCRdb D call of TRBD2 is not possible without DNA. There are 12 residues in the CDR3. Per germline, CDR1 MNHEY and CDR2 SVGEGT. CDR3 loop: CASSQLGTVQYF.

This CDR3 is CASSLYGRAGELFF. The gene calls are TRBV5-6 and TRBJ2-2; TCRdb lists TRBD2, though no DNA is available to test this call. The CDR3 contains 14 residues. CDR1 SGHDT and CDR2 YYEEEE come from the germline V gene. Filled out from reference TRBV5-6 and TRBJ2-2, the complete variable domain reads DAGVTQSPTHLIKTRGQQVTLRCSPKSGHDTVSWYQQALGQGPQFIFQYYEEEERQRGNFPDRFSGHQFPNYSSELNVNALLLGDSALYLCASSLYGRAGELFFGEGSRLTVL.

This chain uses TRBV5-6 with TRBJ2-5; as DNA is missing, the TRBD1 call by TCRdb cannot be tested. CDR1 and CDR2 (germline): SGHDT, YYEEEE. The CDR3 is 14 residues long. CDR3 region: CASSYGQGGKTQYF.

V usage is TRBV5-5 and J usage is TRBJ2-2; TCRdb lists TRBD1, though no DNA is available to test this call. CDR1 is SGHKS and CDR2 is YYEKEE in the germline V gene (reference sequence). The CDR3 loop spans 17 amino acids. CDR3 in amino acids: CASSSSLGQAPGGELFF. Filled out from reference TRBV5-5 and TRBJ2-2, the complete variable domain reads DAGVTQSPTHLIKTRGQQVTLRCSPISGHKSVSWYQQVLGQGPQFIFQYYEKEERGRGNFPDRFSARQFPNYSSELNVNALLLGDSALYLCASSSSLGQAPGGELFFGEGSRLTVL.

The rearrangement joins TRBV5-1 to TRBJ2-6. Germline V gene lookup returns CDR1 SGHRS and CDR2 YFSETQ. This CDR3 comprises 16 residues. CDR3 in amino acids: CASGPRGLYAANVLTF. Combining the CDR3 with reference TRBV5-1 and TRBJ2-6 gives the whole variable domain KAGVTQTPRYLIKTRGQQVTLSCSPISGHRSVSWYQQTPGQGLQFLFEYFSETQRNKGNFPGRFSGRQFSNSRSEMNVSTLELGDSALYLCASGPRGLYAANVLTFGAGSRLTVL.

The chain links TRBV5-6 to TRBJ2-5; no DNA is available, so the TRBD1 call from TCRdb remains unchecked. The CDR3 is made up of 16 amino acids. Germline CDR1 is SGHDT and CDR2 is YYEEEE. The CDR3 region is CASSSPGQRSSETQYF.

The chain has TRBV3-1 and TRBJ1-4. The germline V gene encodes CDR1 LGHDT and CDR2 YNNKEL (reference sequence). CDR3 length equals 13 residues. The CDR3: CASSHYPGEKLFF.

The chain couples TRBV12-3 or TRBV12-4 to TRBJ2-2; without DNA, the TCRdb call of TRBD1 cannot be checked. The CDR3 runs 15 residues. The CDR3 is CASTITQGAGGELFF.

The chain carries TRBV20-1 and TRBJ2-1. Germline V gene sequence: CDR1 DFQATT, CDR2 SNEGSKA (reference sequence). The CDR3 totals 15 residues. This CDR3 reads CSAREPSGSYNEQFF.

This sequence joins TRBV15 and TRBJ2-5; TCRdb's D call of TRBD2 is untestable without DNA. Germline V CDR1 and CDR2: LNHNV, YYDKDF (reference sequence). CDR3 length: 16 amino acids. This chain's CDR3 is CATSRVNSGRHETQYF.

The chain has TRBV20-1 and TRBJ1-2; lacking DNA, the TRBD1 call made by TCRdb goes unchecked. Germline V gives CDR1 DFQATT, CDR2 SNEGSKA (reference sequence). The length of the CDR3 is 14 residues. The CDR3 loop reads CSARYRAGAYGYTF.

V gene TRBV20-1 combines with J gene TRBJ2-1. Per germline, CDR1 DFQATT and CDR2 SNEGSKA (reference sequence). The CDR3 contains 11 residues. The chain's CDR3 is CRRRSYNEQFF.

The chain recombines TRBV27 with TRBJ2-6. CDR1 MNHEY and CDR2 SMNVEV come from the germline V gene (reference sequence). This CDR3 contains 19 residues. CDR3 sequence: CASSLYPPLNGVGANVLTF.

This sequence joins TRBV9 and TRBJ2-3. Germline lookup yields CDR1 SGDLS and CDR2 YYNGEE. This CDR3 region has 13 residues. CDR3 loop: CASSVHVQDTQYF.

The chain uses TRBV27 and TRBJ2-1; TCRdb returns TRBD2, unconfirmable since there is no DNA. The CDR3 is made up of 16 amino acids. Germline V gives CDR1 MNHEY, CDR2 SMNVEV (reference sequence). CDR3 amino acids: CASSFLIAGGGHEQFF.

This chain links TRBV10-3 with TRBJ2-3; TCRdb proposes TRBD2, but this gene call is untestable without DNA. Germline values: CDR1 ENHRY, CDR2 SYGVKD. The CDR3 is made up of 13 amino acids. The CDR3 sequence: CATRAVITDTQYF.

The chain uses TRBV19 and TRBJ1-5; TCRdb proposes TRBD1, but this gene call is untestable without DNA. This CDR3 has 14 residues. Germline V gene data show CDR1 as LNHDA and CDR2 as SQIVND (reference sequence). The CDR3 loop is CASSTTGGGQPQHF. Supplemented by reference TRBV19 and TRBJ1-5, the full variable domain reads DGGITQSPKYLFRKEGQNVTLSCEQNLNHDAMYWYRQDPGQGLRLIYYSQIVNDFQKGDIAEGYSVSREKKESFPLTVTSAQKNPTAFYLCASSTTGGGQPQHFGDGTRLSIL.

V usage is TRBV20-1 and J usage is TRBJ1-5. Germline V gene sequence: CDR1 DFQATT, CDR2 SNEGSKA (reference sequence). The CDR3 consists of 14 residues. This CDR3 reads CSARVGLSNQPQHF.

The chain carries TRBV12-3 or TRBV12-4 and TRBJ2-1; the TCRdb D gene call, TRBD1, has no DNA to confirm it. There are 17 residues in the CDR3. CDR3 sequence reads: CASSPGQGRSSYNEQFF.

The chain joins TRBV5-1 to TRBJ2-7. Per germline, CDR1 SGHRS and CDR2 YFSETQ. This CDR3 is built from 16 residues. This CDR3 is CASSLGGTKEVHEQYF.

The V gene is TRBV27, the J gene TRBJ2-7; TCRdb's D call, TRBD1, is unchecked because there is no DNA. The CDR3 consists of 13 residues. Germline assignment: CDR1 MNHEY and CDR2 SMNVEV (reference sequence). CDR3 sequence: CASSGQGRYEQYF.

The V call is TRBV20-1, the J call TRBJ2-1; with no DNA, the TCRdb D assignment of TRBD1 cannot be verified. Looked up from germline, CDR1 is DFQATT and CDR2 is SNEGSKA (reference sequence). The CDR3 has 14 residues. This CDR3 is CSAPSLHRDNEQFF.

The rearrangement links TRBV6-5 to TRBJ2-1. CDR3 length: 11 amino acids. Germline V CDR1 and CDR2: MNHEY, SVGAGI. This CDR3 is CASTEYNEQFF.

The V gene is TRBV5-1, the J gene TRBJ2-5. CDR1 is SGHRS, CDR2 YFSETQ, per germline. The CDR3 extends over 16 amino acids. CDR3 loop: CASTVSAGKPQETQYF.

The genes are TRBV20-1 and TRBJ2-1; no DNA is available, so the TRBD1 call from TCRdb remains unchecked. The CDR3 contains 16 residues. Germline loops: CDR1 DFQATT, CDR2 SNEGSKA (reference sequence). CDR3 sequence reads: CSATKTGTPTVNEQFF.